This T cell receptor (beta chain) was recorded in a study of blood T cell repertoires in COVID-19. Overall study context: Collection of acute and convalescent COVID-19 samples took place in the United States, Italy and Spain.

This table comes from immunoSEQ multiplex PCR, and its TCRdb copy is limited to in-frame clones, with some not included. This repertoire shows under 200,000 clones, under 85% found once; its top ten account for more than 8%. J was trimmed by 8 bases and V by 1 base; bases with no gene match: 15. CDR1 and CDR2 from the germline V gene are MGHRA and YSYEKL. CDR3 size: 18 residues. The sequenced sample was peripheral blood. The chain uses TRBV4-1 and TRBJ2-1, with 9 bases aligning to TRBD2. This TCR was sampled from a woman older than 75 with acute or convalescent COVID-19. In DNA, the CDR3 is TGCGCCAGCAGCCAAGTGCGCCTCGGGGGCGGGGGGGCCCATGAGCAGTTCTTC. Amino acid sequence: CASSQVRLGGGGAHEQFF.